This is a list of T cell receptor beta chains from one sample in a study of blood T cell repertoires in COVID-19. Measured with immunoSEQ multiplex PCR; TCRdb has only the in-frame clones, and not every one. The sample carries 95,000 to 110,000 clones, about four fifths recorded once. Source material: peripheral blood. Receptors originate from a woman aged 80 or over with active or convalescent COVID-19. Both conserved end residues are trimmed from each CDR3. A D gene is named only where the DNA matches it firmly.

>.|TRBJ2-5|TRBV7-9
ASSYPGGRAETQY
>TRBD1|TRBJ1-5|TRBV3-1/TRBV3-2
ASSGQGAGWQPQH
>TRBD1|TRBJ1-2|TRBV12-3/TRBV12-4
ASSEGAYGYT
>.|TRBJ1-3|TRBV10-3
AISDETVAGNTIY
>TRBD2|TRBJ2-3|TRBV11-2
ASSLEGSGRAGTDTQY
>.|TRBJ2-5|TRBV6-5
ASRRALQETQY
>TRBD1|TRBJ2-3|TRBV20-1
SASSPGTGGLRTDTQY
>TRBD1|TRBJ1-1|TRBV24-1
ATRGQGNTEAF
>.|TRBJ1-1|TRBV10-3
KTSYSLDTEAF
>.|TRBJ1-3|TRBV5-1
ASSLVPGAGNTIY
>.|TRBJ2-1|TRBV7-3
ASSRPGQLGNEQF
>.|TRBJ2-2|TRBV2
ASSESPNTGELF
>TRBD1|TRBJ1-4|TRBV5-1
ASSLGGTGYEKLF
>.|TRBJ1-1|TRBV28
ASSLLAGNGEAF
>TRBD2|TRBJ2-5|TRBV3-1/TRBV3-2
ASRMVAGIRETQY
>.|TRBJ2-1|TRBV16
ASSQYAGDNEQF